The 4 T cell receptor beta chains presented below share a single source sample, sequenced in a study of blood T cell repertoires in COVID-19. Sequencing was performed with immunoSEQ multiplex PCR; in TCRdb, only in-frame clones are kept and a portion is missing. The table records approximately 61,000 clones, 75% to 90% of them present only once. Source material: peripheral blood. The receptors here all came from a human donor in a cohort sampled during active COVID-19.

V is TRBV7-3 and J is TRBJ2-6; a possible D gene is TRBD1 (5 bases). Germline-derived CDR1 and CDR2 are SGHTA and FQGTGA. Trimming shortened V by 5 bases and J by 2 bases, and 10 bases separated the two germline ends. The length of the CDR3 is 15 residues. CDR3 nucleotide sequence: TGTGCCAGCAGCAGGCCAGGGACTGGGGCCAACGTCCTGACTTTC. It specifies CASSRPGTGANVLTF.

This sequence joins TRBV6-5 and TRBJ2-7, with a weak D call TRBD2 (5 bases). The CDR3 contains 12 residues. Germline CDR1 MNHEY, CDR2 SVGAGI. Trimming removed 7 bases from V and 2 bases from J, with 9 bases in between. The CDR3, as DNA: TGTGCCAGCAAACTAGAACCCTACGAGCAGTACTTC. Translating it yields CASKLEPYEQYF.

CDR3 DNA: TGTGCCAGCAGTGAGGGACCCCCCGGACAGGGGATGCCTGGAAACACCATATATTTT. It yields the protein CASSEGPPGQGMPGNTIYF. The chain combines TRBV6-1 with TRBJ1-3; 9 nucleotides match TRBD1. The CDR3 is made up of 19 amino acids. In germline, CDR1 is MNHNS, CDR2 SASEGT. V shed 3 bases, J shed 2 bases, and the junction held 14 bases outside the gene matches.

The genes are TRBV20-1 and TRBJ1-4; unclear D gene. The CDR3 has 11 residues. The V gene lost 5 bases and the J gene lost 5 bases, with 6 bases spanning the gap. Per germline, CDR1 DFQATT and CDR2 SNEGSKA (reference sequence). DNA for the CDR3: TGCAGTGCTCGCAGAAATGAAAAACTGTTTTTT. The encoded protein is CSARRNEKLFF.